This T cell receptor (beta chain) is drawn from a study of shared clonotypes between healthy human individuals. The J segment lost 6 bases and the V segment lost 3 bases, leaving 15 bases of the junction unmatched. Germline V gene sequence: CDR1 SGDLS, CDR2 YYNGEE. This CDR3 contains 17 residues. At the deep level, the assay was run. The method was immunoSEQ multiplex PCR; TCRdb's version includes in-frame clones alone and lacks a portion of them. The sample comprises some 1,400,000 clones, roughly 96% of which are singletons, and about 1.2% rests with the top ten. Study findings and constraints: Only blood was sampled, and tissue TCR repertoires likely differ from blood ones.

A remark on this clone: What it binds is not known.

The sequenced sample consisted of naive CD4+ T cells sorted from blood. This sample's subset: CD45RA+ positively selected. This chain connects TRBV9 to TRBJ2-3, with 8 bases lining up with TRBD2. The sequence derives from a man aged 25 to 40 in good health. CDR3 DNA: TGTGCCAGCAGCGACTCCAAGTTAGCGGGATATCGGGATACGCAGTATTTT. It specifies CASSDSKLAGYRDTQYF.